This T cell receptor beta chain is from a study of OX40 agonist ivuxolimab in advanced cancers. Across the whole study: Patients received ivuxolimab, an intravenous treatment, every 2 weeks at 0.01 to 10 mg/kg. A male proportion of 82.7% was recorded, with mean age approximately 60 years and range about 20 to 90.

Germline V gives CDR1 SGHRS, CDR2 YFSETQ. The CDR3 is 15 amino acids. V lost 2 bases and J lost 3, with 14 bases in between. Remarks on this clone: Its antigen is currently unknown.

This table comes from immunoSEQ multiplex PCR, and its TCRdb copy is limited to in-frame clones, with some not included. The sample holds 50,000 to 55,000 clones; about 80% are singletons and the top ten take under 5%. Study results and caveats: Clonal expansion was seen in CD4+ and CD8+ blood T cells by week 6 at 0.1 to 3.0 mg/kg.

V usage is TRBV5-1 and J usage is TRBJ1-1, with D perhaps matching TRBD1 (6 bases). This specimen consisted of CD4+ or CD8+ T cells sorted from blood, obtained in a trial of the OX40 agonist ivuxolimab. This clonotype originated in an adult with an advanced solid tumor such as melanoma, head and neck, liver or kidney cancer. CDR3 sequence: CASSLNRARDTEAFF. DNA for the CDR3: TGCGCCAGCAGCTTAAACAGGGCGCGGGACACTGAAGCTTTCTTT.